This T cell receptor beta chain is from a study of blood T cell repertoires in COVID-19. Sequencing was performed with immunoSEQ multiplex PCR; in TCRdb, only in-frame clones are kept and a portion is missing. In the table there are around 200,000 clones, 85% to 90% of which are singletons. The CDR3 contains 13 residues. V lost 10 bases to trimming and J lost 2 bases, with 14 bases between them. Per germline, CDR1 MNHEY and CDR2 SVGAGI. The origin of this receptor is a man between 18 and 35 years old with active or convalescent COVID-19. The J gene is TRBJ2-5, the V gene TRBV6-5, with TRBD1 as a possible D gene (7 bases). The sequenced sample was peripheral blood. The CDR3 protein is CATNQGGQETQYF. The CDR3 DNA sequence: TGTGCCACCAACCAGGGGGGTCAAGAGACCCAGTACTTC.